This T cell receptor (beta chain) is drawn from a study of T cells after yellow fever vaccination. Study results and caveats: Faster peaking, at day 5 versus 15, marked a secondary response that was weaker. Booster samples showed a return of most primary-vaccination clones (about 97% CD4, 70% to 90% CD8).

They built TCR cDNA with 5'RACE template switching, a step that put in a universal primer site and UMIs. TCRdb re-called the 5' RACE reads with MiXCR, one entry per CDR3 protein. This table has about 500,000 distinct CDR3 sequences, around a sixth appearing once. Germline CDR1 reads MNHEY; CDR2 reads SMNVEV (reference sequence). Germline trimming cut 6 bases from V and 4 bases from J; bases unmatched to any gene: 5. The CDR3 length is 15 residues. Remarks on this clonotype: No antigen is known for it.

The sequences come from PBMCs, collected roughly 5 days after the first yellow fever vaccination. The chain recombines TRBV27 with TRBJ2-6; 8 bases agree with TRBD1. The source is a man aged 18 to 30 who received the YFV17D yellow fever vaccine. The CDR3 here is CASSGQGIGANVLTF. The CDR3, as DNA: TGTGCCAGCAGCGGACAGGGCATAGGGGCCAACGTCCTGACTTTC.